This TCR beta chain was obtained from a study of cytomegalovirus exposure and HLA in healthy donors. Per germline, CDR1 GTSNPN and CDR2 SVGIG (reference sequence). Trimming pared 4 bases from V and 4 bases from J, leaving 13 bases between. The length of the CDR3 is 14 residues. Primers: 60 Vbeta forward and 13 Jbeta reverse. The table came from immunoSEQ multiplex PCR; TCRdb's copy has only in-frame clones and leaves some out. The sample holds under 150,000 clones, under 90% seen once. Source material: PBMCs. The receptor was isolated from a young man in good health and CMV-seronegative. J is TRBJ2-2 and V is TRBV30; D possibly corresponds to TRBD1 (6 bases). CDR3 in amino acids: CAWKEGVSTGELFF. The CDR3 DNA reads TGTGCCTGGAAAGAGGGGGTGAGCACCGGGGAGCTGTTTTTT.